The 6 T cell receptor beta chains listed next were all sequenced from one sample in a study of human T cells and chemical hapten exposure. TCRdb called the 5' RACE reads again in MiXCR, with one record for every CDR3 protein. The sample has 81,000 or so distinct CDR3 sequences, more than 7% seen once. Total RNA was isolated from unfractionated whole blood. The source is a male donor in good health.

This clonotype was counted between two and nine times. The V and J genes are TRBV30 and TRBJ2-3; no clear D. Germline V gene data show CDR1 as GTSNPN and CDR2 as SVGIG (reference sequence). This CDR3 has 16 amino acids. Deletions cut 3 bases from V and 0 bases from J, with 16 bases between. As DNA, the CDR3 is TGTGCCTGGAGACATGAGACGGAGCTAAGCACAGATACGCAGTATTTT. It is translated as CAWRHETELSTDTQYF. The entire variable domain, with the rest obtained from reference TRBV30 and TRBJ2-3, is as follows: SQTIHQWPATLVQPVGSPLSLECTVEGTSNPNLYWYRQAAGRGLQLLFYSVGIGQISSEVPQNLSASRPQDRQFILSSKKLLLSDSGFYLCAWRHETELSTDTQYFGPGTRLTVL.

This chain links TRBV12-5 with TRBJ2-7; D remains ambiguous. V gave up 2 bases and J gave up 9 bases, with 20 bases separating them. The germline CDR1 and CDR2 sequences are LGHNT and FRNRAP. CDR3 length: 15 residues. The CDR3 bases are TGTGCTAGTGGTTTGTCACCCGGTCCTACCCTAGGGCAGTACTTC. Encoded protein: CASGLSPGPTLGQYF.

This rearrangement joins TRBV19 to TRBJ2-2; no clear D. Germline V gives CDR1 LNHDA, CDR2 SQIVND (reference sequence). The CDR3 has 16 residues. V was clipped by 2 bases and J by 3 bases, with 13 bases between them. CDR3 nucleotides: TGTGCCAGTAGTATAAAACCGGAGCTTTACACCGGGGAGCTGTTTTTT. Translating gives CASSIKPELYTGELFF. Full variable domain (rest looked up from reference TRBV19 and TRBJ2-2): DGGITQSPKYLFRKEGQNVTLSCEQNLNHDAMYWYRQDPGQGLRLIYYSQIVNDFQKGDIAEGYSVSREKKESFPLTVTSAQKNPTAFYLCASSIKPELYTGELFFGEGSRLTVL.

Regarding this clonotype: This clone may be a read error of a much larger clone one base away. The chain carries TRBV12-3 or TRBV12-4 and TRBJ1-1, with D unclear. The CDR3 extends over 9 amino acids. CDR3 region: CASSRTGVF. DNA of the CDR3: TGTGCCAGCAGCAGGACCGGAGTCTTT.

The chain has TRBV6-5 and TRBJ1-2; D ambiguous. The CDR3 runs 14 residues. CDR1 and CDR2 from the germline V gene are MNHEY and SVGAGI. The CDR3 DNA sequence: TGTCCACAGAATATCCCGGGAGGGTACTATGGCTACACCTTC. It yields the protein CPQNIPGGYYGYTF.

This clonotype was recorded a few times. The chain has TRBV14 and TRBJ2-1; perhaps D is TRBD1 or TRBD2 (5 bases each). The CDR3 loop spans 13 amino acids. The V end was cut by 7 bases, the J end by 8 bases, with 15 bases between. Per germline, CDR1 SGHDN and CDR2 FVKESK. The CDR3 spells CASNGAGGDEQFF. CDR3 nucleotide sequence: TGTGCCAGCAACGGGGCAGGAGGTGATGAGCAGTTCTTC.